One sample yielded the 16 T cell receptor beta chains listed below, sequenced in a study of T cells in Graves' hyperthyroidism and ophthalmopathy. Authors of the study amplified TCR beta CDR3 regions from RNA transcripts. The study used the HTBI primer set for a first-round RT-PCR of the TCR CDR3. TCRdb re-derived calls from the multiplex PCR reads in MiXCR, one entry per CDR3 protein. The sample lists roughly 280,000 distinct CDR3 sequences; about 20% were seen once. Material for sequencing was blood. The receptors derive from a man under 40 with Graves' ophthalmopathy.

The chain uses TRBV6-1 and TRBJ1-2, with D perhaps TRBD1 (5 bases). Deletions cut 6 bases from V and 3 bases from J, with 20 bases between. The CDR3 has 16 residues. Germline CDR1 MNHNS, CDR2 SASEGT. The CDR3 nucleotides read TGTGCCAGCAGCCAGAGGGGTGGACCCCTTCACTATGGCTACACCTTC. Its translation is CASSQRGGPLHYGYTF.

This chain uses TRBV6-1 with TRBJ2-7; 7 bases are shared with TRBD2. The CDR3 spans 14 residues. Germline assignment: CDR1 MNHNS and CDR2 SASEGT. After removal of 7 bases from V and 2 bases from J, the junction contained 8 bases not matched to a gene. The CDR3 DNA reads as TGTGCCAGCATTCCTAGAGCGGGAACCTACGAGCAGTACTTC. It translates to CASIPRAGTYEQYF.

The V and J genes are TRBV5-1 and TRBJ1-3, with 8 bases fitting TRBD1. Germline lookup yields CDR1 SGHRS and CDR2 YFSETQ. This CDR3 has 15 amino acids. J was trimmed by 1 base and V by 4 bases; bases with no gene match: 4. The CDR3 loop reads CASSGTGLSGNTIYF. CDR3 DNA: TGCGCCAGCAGCGGGACAGGTCTGTCTGGAAACACCATATATTTT.

This clonotype has a handful of counts. The CDR3 region is CASSFLRDSYNEQFF. CDR3 coding DNA: TGTGCCAGCAGTTTTCTGCGGGACAGCTACAATGAGCAGTTCTTC. The gene calls are TRBV28 and TRBJ2-1; perhaps TRBD1 as D (7 bases). CDR3 length: 15 residues. CDR1 is MDHEN, CDR2 SYDVKM, per germline. The germline V and J ends were trimmed by 3 bases and 3 bases, with 12 bases remaining between them. Variable domain in full (rest from reference TRBV28 and TRBJ2-1): DVKVTQSSRYLVKRTGEKVFLECVQDMDHENMFWYRQDPGLGLRLIYFSYDVKMKEKGDIPEGYSVSREKKERFSLILESASTNQTSMYLCASSFLRDSYNEQFFGPGTRLTVL.

Many counts were recorded for this clonotype. J is TRBJ2-3 and V is TRBV5-1; the match to TRBD2 covers 7 bases. The CDR3 totals 17 residues. Germline lookup yields CDR1 SGHRS and CDR2 YFSETQ. Trimming at V came to 4 bases and at J to 2 bases, leaving 13 bases not matched to a gene. DNA for the CDR3: TGCGCCAGCAGCCTACTCCTAACTAGCGCATCCACAGATACGCAGTATTTT. It is translated as CASSLLLTSASTDTQYF.

This clonotype was counted a few times. This sequence joins TRBV15 and TRBJ2-7; D gene unclear. Trimming shortened V by 0 bases and J by 4 bases, and 10 bases separated the two germline ends. CDR3 length: 14 amino acids. Germline V gives CDR1 LNHNV, CDR2 YYDKDF (reference sequence). The CDR3 DNA follows: TGTGCCACCAGCAGAGATCTCACTGAATACGAGCAGTACTTC. Amino acid sequence: CATSRDLTEYEQYF.

The chain joins TRBV29-1 to TRBJ2-3, with 14 bases matching TRBD2. The junction had 10 bases not matched to a gene; V was cut back by 7 bases and J by 4 bases. CDR3 size: 16 residues. Germline-derived CDR1 and CDR2 are SQVTM and ANQGSEA. The CDR3 bases are TGCAGCGCATCCCACGGACTAGCGGGAGGTTCAGATACGCAGTATTTT. Its protein product is CSASHGLAGGSDTQYF.

This clonotype was counted ten times or more. For the CDR3, the DNA is TGTGCCAGCAATGAGCGAAACACCATATATTTT. This sequence encodes CASNERNTIYF. The chain is built from TRBV2 and TRBJ1-3; D is unclear. The CDR3 runs 11 residues. CDR1 and CDR2 (germline): SNHLY, FYNNEI. The V and J ends lost 7 bases and 5 bases respectively, with 6 bases between them.

The rearrangement uses TRBV5-1 and TRBJ2-2, with D unclear. The CDR3 covers 11 residues. Germline-derived CDR1 and CDR2 are SGHRS and YFSETQ. V lost 4 bases and J 7 bases, leaving 5 bases between the germline ends. The CDR3 loop is CASSVVGELFF. CDR3 bases: TGCGCCAGCAGCGTTGTCGGGGAGCTGTTTTTT.

This clonotype was found many times. The V gene is TRBV7-8, the J gene TRBJ1-1; a weak D match, TRBD1 (5 bases). The CDR3 covers 15 residues. V lost 5 bases to trimming and J lost 1 base, with 14 bases between them. Looked up from germline, CDR1 is SGHVS and CDR2 is FQNEAQ. CDR3 residues: CASSEGTPWNTEAFF. Written as DNA, the CDR3 is TGTGCCAGCAGCGAAGGGACCCCTTGGAACACTGAAGCTTTCTTT.

At least ten counts were recorded for this clonotype. This sequence joins TRBV3-1 and TRBJ2-6; 7 bases are a match to TRBD1. The CDR3 consists of 16 residues. Germline V gene data show CDR1 as LGHDT and CDR2 as YNNKEL (reference sequence). The trim removed 6 bases at V and 4 bases at J, leaving 9 bases unmatched. In DNA, the CDR3 is TGTGCCAGCAGTCACAGGGGAATCGCAGGGGCCAACGTCCTGACTTTC. The encoded protein is CASSHRGIAGANVLTF.

The CDR3 loop is CSARQGRYSTYNEQFF. As DNA, the CDR3 is TGCAGTGCTAGACAGGGTCGCTACAGTACCTACAATGAGCAGTTCTTC. This chain uses TRBV20-1 with TRBJ2-1, with D possibly being TRBD1 (5 bases). V lost 2 bases to trimming and J lost 2 bases, with 16 bases between them. The length of the CDR3 is 16 residues. The germline CDR1 and CDR2 sequences are DFQATT and SNEGSKA (reference sequence).

The V call is TRBV6-2 or TRBV6-3, the J call TRBJ1-3, with D unresolved. CDR3 size: 15 residues. Germline V gene lookup returns CDR1 MNHEY and CDR2 SVGEGT. The ends were cut back, 0 bases at V and 4 bases at J, with 10 bases in the middle. CDR3 in amino acids: CASSYSKGSGNTIYF. In nucleotides, the CDR3 is TGTGCCAGCAGTTACTCGAAGGGATCAGGAAACACCATATATTTT.

There are many counts of this clonotype. The chain has TRBV28 and TRBJ1-2, with no clear D. Germline CDR1 is MDHEN and CDR2 is SYDVKM. The germline V and J ends were trimmed by 7 bases and 13 bases, with 28 bases remaining between them. There are 15 residues in the CDR3. CDR3 sequence reads: CASNASQRTALGATF. The CDR3 DNA reads TGTGCCAGCAATGCCAGCCAACGAACGGCCCTCGGCGCCACCTTC.

CDR3 sequence reads: CASSGSASYNSPLHF. As DNA, the CDR3 is TGTGCCAGCAGTGGATCCGCCTCCTATAATTCACCCCTCCACTTT. V and J are TRBV2 and TRBJ1-6; D call uncertain. The length of the CDR3 is 15 residues. Germline CDR1 reads SNHLY; CDR2 reads FYNNEI. V was trimmed by 4 bases and J by 0 bases, leaving 7 bases between them.

This chain uses TRBV6-2 or TRBV6-3 with TRBJ2-7; 11 nucleotides match TRBD1. With V trimmed by 2 bases and J by 2 bases, 14 bases remained unmatched. CDR1 and CDR2 from the germline V gene are MNHEY and SVGEGT. The length of the CDR3 is 19 residues. CDR3 loop: CASSYIRGQGVTSTYEQYF. The CDR3 DNA follows: TGTGCCAGCAGTTACATAAGGGGACAGGGGGTAACCAGTACCTACGAGCAGTACTTC.